The rows below give T cell receptor beta chains drawn from one sample of a study of cytomegalovirus exposure and HLA in healthy donors. Repertoires were generated with immunoSEQ multiplex PCR, while TCRdb's copy carries only in-frame clones and drops some. The sample contains 170,000 or so clones, 75% to 85% of which appear only once. Sequencing was performed on PBMCs. These receptor sequences come from a boy younger than 18 in good health and CMV-seronegative. CDR3s include the opening cysteine and the closing phenylalanine or tryptophan. The D gene is left open where the match is weak. Only part of the rows carry a size: once, few, many, or a class if the clone is expanded.

- | TRBJ1-1 | TRBV30 | - | TGTGCCTGGAGTGTCCTCGCGGGAGTGACTGAAGCTTTCTTT | CAWSVLAGVTEAFF
- | TRBJ1-4 | TRBV11-3 | TRBD1 | TGTGCCAGCAGCTTACGTTCCGGGACAGGGGATGAAAAACTGTTTTTT | CASSLRSGTGDEKLFF
- | TRBJ2-2 | TRBV30 | TRBD2 | TGTGCCTGGAGACTAGCGGGAGTGTCGGACACCGGGGAGCTGTTTTTT | CAWRLAGVSDTGELFF
- | TRBJ1-2 | TRBV6-1 | - | TGTGCCAGCACCCAACTTAGGGGGGGTAGCTATGGCTACACCTTC | CASTQLRGGSYGYTF
few | TRBJ1-4 | TRBV7-2 | - | TGTGCCAGCAGCTTAGCGGGCAGATCGGGGGAAAAACTGTTTTTT | CASSLAGRSGEKLFF
- | TRBJ1-2 | TRBV5-4 | - | TGTGCCAGCAGTTCCGGACAGAACTATGGCTACACCTTC | CASSSGQNYGYTF
once | TRBJ1-3 | TRBV21-1 | - | TGTGCCAGCAAAAAAAGGGGGACAGGGTTAGACGGAAACACCATATATTTT | CASKKRGTGLDGNTIYF
- | TRBJ1-1 | TRBV5-5 | TRBD1 | TGTGCCAGCAGCTTGCAGGGGGTCACTGAAGCTTTCTTT | CASSLQGVTEAFF
- | TRBJ1-3 | TRBV7-9 | - | TGTGCCAGCAGCTTACGAACAGGGTCAGGAAACACCATATATTTT | CASSLRTGSGNTIYF
once | TRBJ1-2 | TRBV19 | TRBD1 | TGTGCCAGTAGTATGAGGACAGGGGGCTTTGGCTACACCTTC | CASSMRTGGFGYTF
- | TRBJ2-5 | TRBV7-2 | - | TGTGCCAGCAGCTGGGCCGCTGCAGGAGAGACCCAGTACTTC | CASSWAAAGETQYF
- | TRBJ2-3 | TRBV19 | - | TGTGCCAGTAGTATAGCTAGCACAGATACGCAGTATTTT | CASSIASTDTQYF
few | TRBJ2-5 | TRBV5-1 | - | TGCGCCAGCAGCTCCCTACAAGAGACCCAGTACTTC | CASSSLQETQYF
few | TRBJ2-7 | TRBV7-2 | TRBD1 | TGTGCCAGCAGCACGGGACAGGGCCTTCACGAGCAGTACTTC | CASSTGQGLHEQYF
- | TRBJ1-4 | TRBV7-2 | TRBD1 | TGTGCCAGCAGCTTGAGGCCTCCGGGACAGGGGCTTCCCCATGAAAAACTGTTTTTT | CASSLRPPGQGLPHEKLFF
- | TRBJ2-1 | TRBV7-2 | TRBD1 | TGTGCCAGCAGCTTAGTTTCCGGGACAGGGACCCTCCCGCAGTTCTTC | CASSLVSGTGTLPQFF
- | TRBJ2-3 | TRBV5-1 | TRBD1 | TGCGCCAGCAGCCTAGACAGGGGTTACACAGATACGCAGTATTTT | CASSLDRGYTDTQYF
- | TRBJ2-7 | TRBV7-8 | TRBD1 | TGTGCCAGCAGCTTGGGACAGCTCTCCTACGAGCAGTACTTC | CASSLGQLSYEQYF
once | TRBJ1-2 | TRBV7-9 | TRBD1 | TGTGCCAGCAGCCGCTCCAGTGGACAGGGGGCTTGGGGCTACACCTTC | CASSRSSGQGAWGYTF
few | TRBJ1-4 | TRBV7-9 | TRBD1 | TGTGCCAGCAGCCATACCGACAGGGCAGAAAAACTGTTTTTT | CASSHTDRAEKLFF
- | TRBJ1-5 | TRBV10-1 | - | TGCGCCAGCAGTGGACCCCCCCCCGAGACAGGCACATATAGCAATCAGCCCCAGCATTTT | CASSGPPPETGTYSNQPQHF
- | TRBJ1-5 | TRBV6-1 | - | TGTGCCAGTGAACCTTACCACAGGGATAATCAGCCCCAGCATTTT | CASEPYHRDNQPQHF
- | TRBJ2-5 | TRBV30 | TRBD2 | TGTGCCTGGACCTTGACTAGCGGAGAGACCCAGTACTTC | CAWTLTSGETQYF
few | TRBJ2-7 | TRBV7-9 | TRBD2 | TGTGCCAGCAGCTTAGGACTAGCGGGCCGCTACGAGCAGTACTTC | CASSLGLAGRYEQYF
few | TRBJ1-1 | TRBV6-1 | TRBD1 | TGTGCCAGCAGACTGACAGGGGTGAACACTGAAGCTTTCTTT | CASRLTGVNTEAFF
- | TRBJ2-3 | TRBV6-4 | TRBD2 | TGTGCCAGCAGTGACACTAGCGGGACAGATACGCAGTATTTT | CASSDTSGTDTQYF
medium-sized | TRBJ1-2 | TRBV5-1 | - | TGCGCCAGCAGCTGGGACAAGGCTTATGGCTACACCTTC | CASSWDKAYGYTF
once | TRBJ1-5 | TRBV7-8 | - | TGTGCCAGCAGCTTAGACGGGGGGGGCAATCAGCCCCAGCATTTT | CASSLDGGGNQPQHF
- | TRBJ2-3 | TRBV6-4 | - | TGTGCCAGCAGTCCTGGGGACTCGGGCACAGATACGCAGTATTTT | CASSPGDSGTDTQYF
- | TRBJ2-5 | TRBV5-1 | TRBD2 | TGCGCCAGCAGCCCCACGGGACTAGCGGGGGGACAAGAGACCCAGTACTTC | CASSPTGLAGGQETQYF
- | TRBJ2-2 | TRBV11-1 | TRBD2 | TGTGCCAGCAGCGCGGAAGCCCGGGGGGGGCGCACCGGGGAGCTGTTTTTT | CASSAEARGGRTGELFF
- | TRBJ2-4 | TRBV4-1 | TRBD1 | TGCGCCAGCAGCCAAGGGCCATGGGGCGGGTCGGACAGGGCTGAAAACATTCAGTACTTC | CASSQGPWGGSDRAENIQYF
- | TRBJ2-1 | TRBV2 | - | TGTGCCAGCAGTGATAAGGGGTGGACACAGGGTCGGCCTCGTGGATCCTACAATGAGCAGTTCTTC | CASSDKGWTQGRPRGSYNEQFF
- | TRBJ1-2 | TRBV7-9 | TRBD1 | TGTGCCAGCAGCTTAGAGGTCCCTCAGGGGGATCGCGGCTACACCTTC | CASSLEVPQGDRGYTF
- | TRBJ1-1 | TRBV25-1 | - | TGTGCCAGCAGTGAATTGGCAGGGGACACTGAAGCTTTCTTT | CASSELAGDTEAFF
- | TRBJ1-5 | TRBV18 | - | TGTGCCAGCTCACCCGACATGAGCAATCAGCCCCAGCATTTT | CASSPDMSNQPQHF
- | TRBJ2-1 | TRBV9 | TRBD1 | TGTGCCAGCAGCATCCGACAGGGCCCCTACAATGAGCAGTTCTTC | CASSIRQGPYNEQFF
- | TRBJ2-7 | TRBV7-6 | - | TGTGCCAGCAGCTTAGTAATGGGACTCCACGAGCAGTACTTC | CASSLVMGLHEQYF
- | TRBJ2-7 | TRBV4-2 | - | TGTGCCAGCAGCCAACAGACTCTCTCCTACGAGCAGTACTTC | CASSQQTLSYEQYF
- | TRBJ1-2 | TRBV27 | TRBD1 | TGTGCCAGCAGTTCTGGACAGGGGACCGGCTACACCTTC | CASSSGQGTGYTF
- | TRBJ1-2 | TRBV4-1 | TRBD1 | TGCGCCAGCAGCCAAGATTTGGGACAGACATATGGCTACACCTTC | CASSQDLGQTYGYTF
once | TRBJ1-2 | TRBV11-2 | - | TGTGCCACGACAGCCTCCTATGGCTACACCTTC | CATTASYGYTF
once | TRBJ1-3 | TRBV4-2 | TRBD1 | TGTGCCAGCAGCAACGGGACAGGGTCTGGAAACACCATATATTTT | CASSNGTGSGNTIYF
once | TRBJ2-1 | TRBV6-1 | TRBD2 | TGTGCCAGCACGACCCCGGGACTAGCGTTGAATGAGCAGTTCTTC | CASTTPGLALNEQFF
- | TRBJ2-3 | TRBV7-8 | TRBD2 | TGTGCCAGCAGCTTAAAGCGAGCGGGGTGGGCAGATACGCAGTATTTT | CASSLKRAGWADTQYF
- | TRBJ1-1 | TRBV4-1 | - | TGCGCCAGCCAGGGGACTGAAGCTTTCTTT | CASQGTEAFF
- | TRBJ2-7 | TRBV7-9 | TRBD2 | TGTGCCAGCAGCAGGGGACTAGCGTACTCCTACGAGCAGTACTTC | CASSRGLAYSYEQYF
- | TRBJ1-2 | TRBV5-1 | - | TGCGCCAGCAGCTTGGGGCGGGGATCGGACTATGGCTACACCTTC | CASSLGRGSDYGYTF
- | TRBJ2-2 | TRBV7-9 | - | TGTGCCAGCAGCTCCCCTCAGGGTTCCGGGGAGCTGTTTTTT | CASSSPQGSGELFF